Shown below are 27 T cell receptor beta chains from a single sample sequenced in a study of blood T cell repertoires in COVID-19. Profiling relied on immunoSEQ multiplex PCR, and the TCRdb table lists in-frame clones only, not all of them. The sample yields more than 25,000 clones, about 91% seen once. Sequences were obtained from peripheral blood. These receptors were collected from a man aged 65 to 79 with acute or convalescent COVID-19.

The rearrangement joins TRBV29-1 to TRBJ2-3; 8 positions agree with TRBD2. The CDR3 is 15 residues long. V shed 4 bases, J shed 2 bases, and the junction held 8 bases outside the gene matches. Germline V gene data show CDR1 as SQVTM and CDR2 as ANQGSEA. The CDR3 nucleotides are TGCAGCGTTGCGGGACTAGGGGGACCCACAGATACGCAGTATTTT. Protein product: CSVAGLGGPTDTQYF.

This chain connects TRBV11-1 to TRBJ2-5, with 7 bases lining up with TRBD1. The CDR3 is 14 residues long. V trimming: 5 bases; J trimming: 4 bases; junction bases outside the gene matches: 7. CDR1 SGHAT and CDR2 FQDESV come from the germline V gene (reference sequence). This CDR3 is CASSQTGVGETQYF. DNA of the CDR3: TGTGCCAGCAGCCAAACAGGGGTCGGAGAGACCCAGTACTTC.

The chain couples TRBV18 to TRBJ1-4; a weak D match, TRBD1 (5 bases). Germline V gene lookup returns CDR1 KGHSH and CDR2 LQKENI. The CDR3 is 14 residues long. V lost 2 bases, J lost 7 bases, and 11 bases lay in between. The chain's CDR3 is CASSPGGEREKLFF. CDR3 bases: TGTGCCAGCTCACCAGGAGGGGAGCGTGAAAAACTGTTTTTT.

The rearrangement joins TRBV5-6 to TRBJ2-3, with 8 positions matching TRBD2. Trimming cost V 0 bases and J 3 bases; bases outside gene matches: 6. Germline V CDR1 and CDR2: SGHDT, YYEEEE. The CDR3 is made up of 16 amino acids. The CDR3 DNA sequence: TGTGCCAGCAGCTTGGGCCGGGAGGGCTGGACAGATACGCAGTATTTT. Protein product: CASSLGREGWTDTQYF.

The DNA of the CDR3 is TGTGCCAGCTCACTGTCTCGTAGCGGGGCGGGGCAGTTCTTC. It encodes CASSLSRSGAGQFF. The chain uses TRBV18 and TRBJ2-1; the match to TRBD2 covers 8 bases. V lost 4 bases to trimming and J lost 12 bases; unmatched junction nucleotides: 11. This CDR3 is 14 amino acids long. Germline CDR1 is KGHSH and CDR2 is LQKENI.

The V and J genes are TRBV7-8 and TRBJ1-2; 8 nucleotides agree with TRBD1. The CDR3 spans 15 residues. CDR1 and CDR2 (germline): SGHVS, FQNEAQ. V shed 3 bases, J shed 3 bases, and the junction held 6 bases outside the gene matches. CDR3 in DNA: TGTGCCAGCAGCTTCGACAGGGGCGAATACTATGGCTACACCTTC. Protein product: CASSFDRGEYYGYTF.

The CDR3 here is CASSSTGQDQETQYF. The CDR3 DNA reads TGTGCCAGCAGTTCCACCGGACAGGACCAAGAGACCCAGTACTTC. This rearrangement joins TRBV6-5 to TRBJ2-5, with 7 bases fitting TRBD1. Germline lookup yields CDR1 MNHEY and CDR2 SVGAGI. The J segment lost 0 bases and the V segment lost 4 bases, leaving 5 bases of the junction unmatched. This CDR3 comprises 15 residues.

CDR3 bases: TGTGCCAGCAGCCTTCAGGATCCCTTTGTCATGCAGGATACGCAGTATTTT. The encoded protein is CASSLQDPFVMQDTQYF. The chain has TRBV3-1 (or the pseudogene TRBV3-2) and TRBJ2-3, with no clear D. V was cut by 4 bases and J by 6 bases, with 23 bases left in between. CDR1 LGHDT and CDR2 YNNKEL come from the germline V gene (reference sequence). The CDR3 has 17 amino acids.

This sequence joins TRBV6-1 and TRBJ2-7; possibly TRBD1 for D (6 bases). V lost 1 base, J lost 0 bases, and 10 bases lay in between. CDR3 length equals 15 residues. CDR1 MNHNS and CDR2 SASEGT come from the germline V gene. The CDR3 region has the DNA TGTGCCAGCAGTGAAGTGGGGACACTCTCCTACGAGCAGTACTTC. Translation gives CASSEVGTLSYEQYF.

J is TRBJ1-2 and V is TRBV6-6; tentatively, D is TRBD1 (5 bases). V gave up 6 bases and J gave up 0 bases, with 11 bases separating them. This CDR3 spans 14 amino acids. Germline CDR1 MNHNY, CDR2 SVGAGI (reference sequence). The CDR3 region is CASSPQGSNYGYTF. The CDR3 nucleotides read TGTGCCAGCAGCCCCCAGGGATCTAACTATGGCTACACCTTC.

This clone showed up just a few times. The J gene is TRBJ1-6, the V gene TRBV7-9, with 9 nucleotides matching TRBD1. This CDR3 has 14 amino acids. In germline, CDR1 is SEHNR, CDR2 FQNEAQ (reference sequence). The trim removed 3 bases at V and 11 bases at J, leaving 5 bases unmatched. The CDR3 loop reads CASSFPDRGPPLHF. CDR3 nucleotides: TGTGCCAGCAGCTTCCCGGACAGGGGTCCACCCCTCCACTTT.

The V call is TRBV4-2, the J call TRBJ1-2, with D possibly TRBD1 on 6 matching bases. Trimming pared 1 base from V and 6 bases from J, leaving 12 bases between. This CDR3 comprises 14 residues. CDR1 and CDR2 (germline): LGHNA, YNFKEQ. The CDR3 protein is CASSQGARGHGYTF. In nucleotides, the CDR3 is TGTGCCAGCAGCCAAGGGGCCAGGGGACATGGCTACACCTTC.

The gene calls are TRBV6-1 and TRBJ1-1; TRBD1 might be the D (6 bases). V was shortened by 2 bases and J by 0 bases, with 13 bases between the two germline ends. Germline V gives CDR1 MNHNS, CDR2 SASEGT. This CDR3 spans 16 amino acids. CDR3 in DNA: TGTGCCAGCAGTGAACAGGGGCAGCAGTTGAACACTGAAGCTTTCTTT. Its protein is CASSEQGQQLNTEAFF.

The chain uses TRBV4-3 and TRBJ1-4; maybe TRBD1 (6 bases). The CDR3 contains 16 residues. Germline values: CDR1 LGHNA, CDR2 YSLEER. V lost 4 bases and J 0 bases, leaving 12 bases between the germline ends. The CDR3: CASSLEGGTTNEKLFF. CDR3 sequence (DNA): TGCGCCAGCAGCCTAGAGGGGGGTACAACTAATGAAAAACTGTTTTTT.

The chain links TRBV13 to TRBJ2-7; weak D call: TRBD2 (6 bases). CDR3 length: 15 amino acids. The V and J ends lost 5 bases and 6 bases respectively, with 20 bases between them. CDR1 is PRHDT, CDR2 FYEKMQ, per germline (reference sequence). Here the CDR3 DNA reads TGTGCCAGCAGCCGTGACCCCCCCGGGACTGGCGAGCAGTACTTC. Protein: CASSRDPPGTGEQYF.

The chain employs TRBV6-2 or TRBV6-3 and TRBJ1-6; the D gene is possibly TRBD1 (6 bases). Between the trimmed V and J ends, which lost 6 bases and 12 bases, there was a span of 9 bases. Germline loops: CDR1 MNHEY, CDR2 SVGEGT. CDR3 length: 11 residues. The CDR3 reads CASSLQGPLHF. The CDR3 region has the DNA TGTGCCAGCAGCCTACAGGGACCCCTCCACTTT.

The chain carries TRBV7-2 and TRBJ2-5, with TRBD1 matching over 7 bases. Trimming at V came to 4 bases and at J to 2 bases, leaving 13 bases not matched to a gene. CDR3 size: 17 residues. Germline CDR1 SGHTA, CDR2 FQGNSA. The DNA for the CDR3 is TGTGCCAGCAGCTCCCCACCCGGGACAGCAAGACAAGAGACCCAGTACTTC. It yields the protein CASSSPPGTARQETQYF. The full variable domain, rest sourced from reference TRBV7-2 and TRBJ2-5, is GAGVSQSPSNKVTEKGKDVELRCDPISGHTALYWYRQSLGQGLEFLIYFQGNSAPDKSGLPSDRFSAERTGGSVSTLTIQRTQQEDSAVYLCASSSPPGTARQETQYFGPGTRLLVL.

The V call is TRBV28, the J call TRBJ1-1; possibly TRBD1 for D (6 bases). This CDR3 has 15 amino acids. Per germline, CDR1 MDHEN and CDR2 SYDVKM. The V end was cut by 6 bases, the J end by 5 bases, with 19 bases between. CDR3 DNA: TGTGCCAGCAGCCCCACGACGGGGGGGCGGACTGAAGCTTTCTTT. Protein sequence: CASSPTTGGRTEAFF. Full variable domain (rest looked up from reference TRBV28 and TRBJ1-1): DVKVTQSSRYLVKRTGEKVFLECVQDMDHENMFWYRQDPGLGLRLIYFSYDVKMKEKGDIPEGYSVSREKKERFSLILESASTNQTSMYLCASSPTTGGRTEAFFGQGTRLTVV.

The chain is built from TRBV14 and TRBJ2-1; D unclear. The germline V gene encodes CDR1 SGHDN and CDR2 FVKESK. The V and J ends lost 3 bases and 6 bases respectively, with 9 bases between them. The CDR3 sequence is 13 residues long. CDR3 nucleotide sequence: TGTGCCAGCAGCCAGGCTGGCGGCAATGAGCAGTTCTTC. Its protein product is CASSQAGGNEQFF. The variable domain in full, with the rest retrieved from reference TRBV14 and TRBJ2-1, is EAGVTQFPSHSVIEKGQTVTLRCDPISGHDNLYWYRRVMGKEIKFLLHFVKESKQDESGMPNNRFLAERTGGTYSTLKVQPAELEDSGVYFCASSQAGGNEQFFGPGTRLTVL.

The chain carries TRBV3-1 (or the pseudogene TRBV3-2) and TRBJ2-3, with 9 bases aligning to TRBD1. The germline V gene has CDR1 LGHDT and CDR2 YNNKEL (reference sequence). CDR3 length: 16 amino acids. The trim removed 1 base at V and 2 bases at J, leaving 4 bases unmatched. CDR3 DNA: TGTGCCAGCAGCCAAGGTGGACAGGGGATCACAGATACGCAGTATTTT. This translates into CASSQGGQGITDTQYF.

The chain's CDR3 is CATSDARGHTDTQYF. The DNA for the CDR3 is TGTGCCACCAGTGATGCCAGGGGCCACACAGATACGCAGTATTTT. The gene calls are TRBV24-1 and TRBJ2-3; TRBD1 is a possible D gene (6 bases). V lost 3 bases and J lost 2, with 11 bases in between. This CDR3 comprises 15 residues. CDR1 and CDR2 from the germline V gene are KGHDR and SFDVKD.

This chain links TRBV11-3 with TRBJ2-7; the match to TRBD1 covers 8 bases. This CDR3 region has 14 residues. Per germline, CDR1 SGHNT and CDR2 YENEEA. J was trimmed by 2 bases and V by 1 base; bases with no gene match: 1. CDR3 loop: CASSLGQGPYEQYF. The CDR3 nucleotides are TGTGCCAGCAGCTTAGGACAGGGGCCCTACGAGCAGTACTTC.

V and J are TRBV11-2 and TRBJ2-1; TRBD2 agrees at 10 bases. V was clipped by 1 base and J by 7 bases; unmatched bases: 13. Germline values: CDR1 SGHAT, CDR2 FQNNGV. The CDR3 spans 18 residues. The CDR3 DNA is TGTGCCAGCAGCTTAGTGGGACTAGCGCCACCGTCTCGTAATGAGCAGTTCTTC. Amino acids: CASSLVGLAPPSRNEQFF.

This clone was recorded only once. This rearrangement joins TRBV5-5 to TRBJ1-2; tentatively, D is TRBD1 (6 bases). Between the trimmed V and J ends, which lost 9 bases and 4 bases, there was a span of 16 bases. This CDR3 has 13 residues. Germline CDR1 SGHKS, CDR2 YYEKEE (reference sequence). The CDR3 DNA sequence: TGTGCCACTCAACAGGACAGAGGCTATGGCTACACCTTC. Translated, it gives CATQQDRGYGYTF. Full variable domain (missing parts from reference TRBV5-5 and TRBJ1-2): DAGVTQSPTHLIKTRGQQVTLRCSPISGHKSVSWYQQVLGQGPQFIFQYYEKEERGRGNFPDRFSARQFPNYSSELNVNALLLGDSALYLCATQQDRGYGYTFGSGTRLTVV.

This chain links TRBV19 with TRBJ2-3; 7 nucleotides line up with TRBD2. The CDR3 runs 16 residues. Germline CDR1 LNHDA, CDR2 SQIVND (reference sequence). J gave up 3 bases and V 10 bases, and 16 bases lay outside the gene matches. The CDR3 nucleotides are TGTGCCACCGAGGGCCGGGAGGCTGGCGGGACAGATACGCAGTATTTT. This sequence encodes CATEGREAGGTDTQYF. The variable domain in full, with the rest retrieved from reference TRBV19 and TRBJ2-3, is DGGITQSPKYLFRKEGQNVTLSCEQNLNHDAMYWYRQDPGQGLRLIYYSQIVNDFQKGDIAEGYSVSREKKESFPLTVTSAQKNPTAFYLCATEGREAGGTDTQYFGPGTRLTVL.

The genes are TRBV7-3 and TRBJ2-5, with no clear D. The ends were cut back, 1 base at V and 1 base at J, with 4 bases in the middle. The germline CDR1 and CDR2 sequences are SGHTA and FQGTGA. The CDR3 spans 13 residues. The CDR3 region is CASSLRPQETQYF. As DNA, the CDR3 is TGTGCCAGCAGCTTAAGGCCCCAAGAGACCCAGTACTTC. Looking up the rest from reference TRBV7-3 and TRBJ2-5 gives the full variable domain: GAGVSQTPSNKVTEKGKYVELRCDPISGHTALYWYRQSLGQGPEFLIYFQGTGAADDSGLPNDRFFAVRPEGSVSTLKIQRTERGDSAVYLCASSLRPQETQYFGPGTRLLVL.

A remark on this clone: A read error may be the cause here, since a much bigger clone is one base away. Other DNA sequences within the sample encode an identical CDR3. The CDR3, as DNA: TGTGCCTCCAGCGGAGGGGGGGGGCCCCAAGAGACCCAGTACTTC. Its protein is CASSGGGGPQETQYF. The chain joins TRBV9 to TRBJ2-5, with D perhaps matching TRBD2 (7 bases). Germline CDR1 SGDLS, CDR2 YYNGEE. The CDR3 has 15 amino acids. V dropped 10 bases and J dropped 1 base, with 20 bases sitting between them.